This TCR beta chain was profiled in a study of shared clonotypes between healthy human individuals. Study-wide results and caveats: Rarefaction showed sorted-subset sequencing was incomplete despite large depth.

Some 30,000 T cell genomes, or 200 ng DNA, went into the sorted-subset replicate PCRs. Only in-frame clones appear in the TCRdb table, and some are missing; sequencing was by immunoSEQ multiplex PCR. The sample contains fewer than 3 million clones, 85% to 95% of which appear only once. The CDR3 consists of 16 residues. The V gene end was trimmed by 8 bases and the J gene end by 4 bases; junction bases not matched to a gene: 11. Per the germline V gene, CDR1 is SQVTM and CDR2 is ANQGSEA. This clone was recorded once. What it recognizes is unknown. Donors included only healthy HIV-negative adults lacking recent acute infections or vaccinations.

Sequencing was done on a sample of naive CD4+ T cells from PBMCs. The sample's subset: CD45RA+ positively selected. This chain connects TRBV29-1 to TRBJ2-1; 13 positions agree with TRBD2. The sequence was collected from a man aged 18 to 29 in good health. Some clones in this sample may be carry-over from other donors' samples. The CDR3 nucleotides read TGCAGCACCCGGCTCCTGACTAGCGGGGGGTACAATGAGCAGTTCTTC. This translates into CSTRLLTSGGYNEQFF.